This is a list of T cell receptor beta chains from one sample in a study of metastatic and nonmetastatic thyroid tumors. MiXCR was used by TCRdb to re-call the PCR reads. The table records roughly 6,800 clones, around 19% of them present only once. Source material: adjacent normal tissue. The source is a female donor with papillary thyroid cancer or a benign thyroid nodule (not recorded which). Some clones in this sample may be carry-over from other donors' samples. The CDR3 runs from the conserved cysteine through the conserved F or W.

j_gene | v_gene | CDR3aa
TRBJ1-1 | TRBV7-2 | CASSLGGATEAFF
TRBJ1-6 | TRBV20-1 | CSATTMNPGSPLHF
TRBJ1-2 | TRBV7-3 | CASTGQGMDGYTF
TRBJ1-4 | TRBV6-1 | CASSEEGFEKLFF
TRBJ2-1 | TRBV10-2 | CASSWTNEQFF
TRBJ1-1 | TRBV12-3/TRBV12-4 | CASSFRGTEAFF
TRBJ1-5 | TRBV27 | CASSPIGQATNQPQHF
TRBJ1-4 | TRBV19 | CDSMYDGGNEKMFF
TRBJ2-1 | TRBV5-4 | CASSIGLAGGPSNEQFF
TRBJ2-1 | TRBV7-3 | CASSLNAGVYNEQFF
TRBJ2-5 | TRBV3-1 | CASSFLGGAETQYF
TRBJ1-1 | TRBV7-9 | CASSVRGDTEAFF
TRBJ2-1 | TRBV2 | CASSEAEAPSYNEQFF
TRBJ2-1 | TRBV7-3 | CASSLQLAGDYNEQFF
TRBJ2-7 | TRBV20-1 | CSARGTEGGGGSSYEQYF
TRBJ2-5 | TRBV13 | CASSLAGTWKETQYF
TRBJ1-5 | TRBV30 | CAWSVSGASNQPQHF
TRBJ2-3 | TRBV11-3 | CASSPLAGSTDTQYF
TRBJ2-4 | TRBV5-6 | CASSTVDRGKNIQYF
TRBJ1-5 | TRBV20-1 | CSAPDGYQPQHF
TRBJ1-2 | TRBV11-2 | CASSLDPLNYGYTF
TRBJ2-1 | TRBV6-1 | CASSNRGSSNEPFF
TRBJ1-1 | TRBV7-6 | CASSPGTGVTEAFF
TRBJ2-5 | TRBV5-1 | CASSRNYQYQVETQYF
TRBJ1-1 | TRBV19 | CASSPSSAGILGAFF
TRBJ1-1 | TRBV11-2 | CASSQSQGAEAFF
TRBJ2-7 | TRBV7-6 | CASSSTGTVYEQYF
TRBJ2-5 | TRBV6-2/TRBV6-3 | CASTDGGGETQYF
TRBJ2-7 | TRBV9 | CASPWDTSYEQYF
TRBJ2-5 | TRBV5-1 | CASSSPNLSGQYF
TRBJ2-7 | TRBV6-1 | CASSDPKGGAAYEQYF
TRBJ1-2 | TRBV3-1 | CASSQGYLGHSNYGYTF
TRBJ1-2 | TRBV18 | CASSPDVYGYTF
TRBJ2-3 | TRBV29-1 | CSGDSGSTDTQYF
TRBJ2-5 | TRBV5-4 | CASSLAGQGQETQYF
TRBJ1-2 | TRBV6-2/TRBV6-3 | CASSYPGDYGYTF
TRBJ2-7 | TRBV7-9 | CASSWFYEQYF
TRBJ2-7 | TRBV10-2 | CASGTVSYEQYF
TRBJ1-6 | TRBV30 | CAWTENYNSPLHF
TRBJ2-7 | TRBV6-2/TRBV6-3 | CASKVAGGREQYF